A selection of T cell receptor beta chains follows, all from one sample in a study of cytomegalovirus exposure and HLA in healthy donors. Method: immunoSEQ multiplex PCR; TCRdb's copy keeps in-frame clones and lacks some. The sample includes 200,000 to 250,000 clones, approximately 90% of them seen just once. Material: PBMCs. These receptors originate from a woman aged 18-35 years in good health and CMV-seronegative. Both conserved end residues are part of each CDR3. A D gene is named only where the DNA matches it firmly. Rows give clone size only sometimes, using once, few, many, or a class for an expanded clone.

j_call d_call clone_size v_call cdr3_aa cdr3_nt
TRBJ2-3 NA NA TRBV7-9 CASSSRHTTDTQYF TGTGCCAGCAGCTCCAGACACACCACAGATACGCAGTATTTT
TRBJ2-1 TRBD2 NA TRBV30 CAWSVGFLGTSGIDEQFF TGTGCCTGGAGTGTAGGGTTTCTGGGGACTAGCGGGATAGATGAGCAGTTCTTC
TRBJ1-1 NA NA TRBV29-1 CSVGLVDTEAFF TGCAGCGTTGGGCTTGTGGACACTGAAGCTTTCTTT
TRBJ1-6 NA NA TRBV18 CASSPLSNMLTLHF TGTGCCAGCTCACCACTCTCAAACATGTTAACCCTCCACTTT
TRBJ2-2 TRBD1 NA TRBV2 CASSQQGAANTGELFF TGTGCCAGCAGTCAGCAGGGGGCGGCGAACACCGGGGAGCTGTTTTTT
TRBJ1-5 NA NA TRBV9 CASSAQGVISQPQHF TGTGCCAGCAGCGCACAGGGAGTAATCAGTCAGCCCCAGCATTTT
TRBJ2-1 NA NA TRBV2 CASSESWSSYNEQFF TGTGCCAGCAGTGAAAGCTGGAGCTCCTACAATGAGCAGTTCTTC
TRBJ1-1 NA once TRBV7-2 CASSLIGGGEAFF TGTGCCAGCAGCTTAATCGGTGGAGGAGAAGCTTTCTTT
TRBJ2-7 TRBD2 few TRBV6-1 CASSEDEGGSYEQYF TGTGCCAGCAGTGAAGACGAAGGCGGGAGCTACGAGCAGTACTTC
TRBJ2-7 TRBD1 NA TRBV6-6 CASSDRAPYEQYF TGTGCCAGCAGTGACAGGGCCCCCTACGAGCAGTACTTC
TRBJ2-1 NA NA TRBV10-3 CAISGGGGRDNEQFF TGTGCCATCAGTGGGGGTGGGGGCAGAGACAATGAGCAGTTCTTC
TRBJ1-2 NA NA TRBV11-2 CASSWETGTGNYGYTF TGTGCCAGCAGCTGGGAAACAGGAACCGGTAACTATGGCTACACCTTC
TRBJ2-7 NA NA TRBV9 CASSVDLAFSYEQYF TGTGCCAGCAGCGTAGATTTGGCCTTCTCCTACGAGCAGTACTTC
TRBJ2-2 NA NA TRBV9 CASSVVSGELFF TGTGCCAGCAGCGTAGTCTCCGGGGAGCTGTTTTTT
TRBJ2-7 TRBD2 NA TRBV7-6 CASSLVETSPSEQYF TGTGCCAGCAGCTTAGTAGAGACTAGCCCCTCCGAGCAGTACTTC
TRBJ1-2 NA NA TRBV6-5 CASTPAGANYGYTF TGTGCCAGCACCCCCGCGGGGGCTAACTATGGCTACACCTTC
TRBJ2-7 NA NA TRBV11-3 CASSNRASGVEQYF TGTGCCAGCAGCAACAGGGCTAGCGGAGTAGAGCAGTACTTC
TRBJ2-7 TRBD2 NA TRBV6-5 CASSRTSGSTYEQYF TGTGCCAGCAGCCGGACTAGCGGGAGCACCTACGAGCAGTACTTC
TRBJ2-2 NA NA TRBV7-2 CASRNTGELFF TGTGCCAGCCGTAACACCGGGGAGCTGTTTTTT
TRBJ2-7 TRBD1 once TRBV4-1 CASSQVKVGRGSYEQYF TGCGCCAGCAGCCAAGTCAAGGTGGGCAGGGGGTCATACGAGCAGTACTTC
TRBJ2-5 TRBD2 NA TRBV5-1 CASSLGLAGGETQYF TGCGCCAGCAGCTTGGGACTAGCGGGAGGAGAGACCCAGTACTTC
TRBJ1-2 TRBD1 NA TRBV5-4 CASSPRQGSYGYTF TGTGCCAGCAGCCCAAGACAGGGGAGCTATGGCTACACCTTC